The 25 T cell receptor beta chains below were found in one sample sequenced in a study of CXCR3-negative and CXCR3-positive naive CD8 T cells (dated 2019 in TCRdb). Overall study results and their limits: Compared with CXCR3-negative naive cells, CXCR3-positive naive cells had TRB CDR3s with higher hydrophobicity (lower Kidera factor 4), lower energy, and higher strength and volume indices.

No antigen has been identified for these receptors. Instrument used: NextSeq 550. The Human TCR Profiling Kit (MiLaboratory) was used to make UMI-labeled 5' RACE TRB cDNA libraries. TCRdb reprocessed the sequencing reads and holds a single record per CDR3 protein sequence, with no DNA. This sample's clone table shows 6,200 or so distinct CDR3 sequences. The ten biggest clones cover around 1.7% of the sample. Sequencing used naive CXCR3+ CD8+ T cells from blood. The sample's cell subset or site label, in plain terms: CD45RO-CCR7+CD27+CD95- naive CD8+ T cells expressing CXCR3 (TNR3+). The receptor source for this set is a human donor in good health. Some clones in this sample may be carry-over from other donors' samples.

In terms of frequency, this clonotype is medium-sized (0.01 to 0.1%). The chain employs TRBV29-1 and TRBJ1-5; TCRdb lists TRBD1, though no DNA is available to test this call. The CDR3 loop spans 12 amino acids. The germline V gene encodes CDR1 SQVTM and CDR2 ANQGSEA. CDR3: CSVGRDNQPQHF.

This chain uses TRBV29-1 with TRBJ2-3; as DNA is missing, the TRBD2 call by TCRdb cannot be tested. The CDR3 sequence is 18 residues long. CDR1 and CDR2 from the germline V gene are SQVTM and ANQGSEA. This chain's CDR3 is CSARITRASGASTDTQYF.

This clonotype counts as medium-sized by frequency. The chain uses TRBV4-1 and TRBJ1-1. CDR1 MGHRA and CDR2 YSYEKL come from the germline V gene. The length of the CDR3 is 13 residues. The CDR3 sequence: CATARFVNTEAFF.

The chain is built from TRBV29-1 and TRBJ1-5. Germline loops: CDR1 SQVTM, CDR2 ANQGSEA. This CDR3 has 12 residues. The chain's CDR3 is CSVVEGTQPQHF.

The chain carries TRBV2 and TRBJ2-7; checking the TCRdb D call of TRBD1 is not possible without DNA. Per germline, CDR1 SNHLY and CDR2 FYNNEI. The CDR3 extends over 16 amino acids. CDR3 region: CASSDMTGALRHEQYF.

This clonotype is medium-sized by frequency. The chain recombines TRBV14 with TRBJ2-1; TCRdb lists TRBD2, though no DNA is available to test this call. In germline, CDR1 is SGHDN, CDR2 FVKESK. This CDR3 region has 18 residues. The CDR3 spells CASSQDYGRGLSFNEQFF.

The chain recombines TRBV29-1 with TRBJ2-7; TCRdb lists TRBD1, though no DNA is available to test this call. CDR3 length equals 11 residues. Germline V gene data show CDR1 as SQVTM and CDR2 as ANQGSEA. The CDR3 loop reads CSVESGVEQYF.

The genes are TRBV29-1 and TRBJ2-7; TCRdb lists TRBD2, though no DNA is available to test this call. The CDR3 totals 15 residues. CDR1 and CDR2 (germline): SQVTM, ANQGSEA. CDR3 amino acids: CSVGGAHPQPYEQYF.

This chain connects TRBV27 to TRBJ2-5. The CDR3 is made up of 15 amino acids. Germline CDR1 and CDR2: MNHEY and SMNVEV (reference sequence). The CDR3 sequence is CASGPSRGNQETQYF.

Considering frequency, this clonotype is medium-sized. The chain employs TRBV7-9 and TRBJ2-1; TCRdb reports TRBD1, a call that lacks DNA to check it against. Germline V lookup: CDR1 SEHNR, CDR2 FQNEAQ (reference sequence). This CDR3 comprises 15 residues. This CDR3 is CASSHGTGAYNEQFF.

By frequency, this clonotype registers medium-sized. The chain couples TRBV9 to TRBJ2-1. This CDR3 spans 13 amino acids. In germline, CDR1 is SGDLS, CDR2 YYNGEE. CDR3 protein: CASSPNNGDEQFF.

This clonotype is medium-sized by frequency. The genes are TRBV6-5 and TRBJ2-7; TCRdb returns TRBD2, unconfirmable since there is no DNA. The CDR3 spans 16 residues. CDR1 and CDR2 (germline): MNHEY, SVGAGI. The CDR3 sequence: CASSYSPGGPSYEQYF.

By frequency, this clonotype registers medium-sized. The V call is TRBV7-2, the J call TRBJ2-7; the D call of TRBD1 rests on TCRdb alone, since no DNA is present to check it. The CDR3 spans 14 residues. Looked up from germline, CDR1 is SGHTA and CDR2 is FQGNSA. The CDR3 is CASSFTGIADVQYF.

In terms of frequency, this clonotype is medium-sized. The rearrangement uses TRBV5-1 and TRBJ1-6. The germline CDR1 and CDR2 sequences are SGHRS and YFSETQ. The CDR3 consists of 13 residues. CDR3 sequence reads: CASSLDSPSPLHF.

Frequency places this clonotype as medium-sized. The chain joins TRBV29-1 to TRBJ2-1. From germline, CDR1 is SQVTM and CDR2 ANQGSEA. The length of the CDR3 is 13 residues. CDR3 loop: CSVSDLSYNEQFF.

This clonotype is called medium-sized based on its frequency. The rearrangement uses TRBV20-1 and TRBJ2-5; checking the TCRdb D call of TRBD1 is not possible without DNA. CDR1 DFQATT and CDR2 SNEGSKA come from the germline V gene (reference sequence). The CDR3 is 18 amino acids. CDR3 protein: CSASPGPLLLPGQETQYF.

In terms of frequency, this clonotype is medium-sized. The chain joins TRBV4-1 to TRBJ2-1; there is no DNA to check the TCRdb D call of TRBD1. Germline values: CDR1 MGHRA, CDR2 YSYEKL. The CDR3 spans 16 residues. The CDR3 is CASSQGVRGGLDEQFF.

The gene calls are TRBV29-1 and TRBJ1-2; the D call from TCRdb, TRBD1, cannot be confirmed without DNA. The CDR3 has 14 amino acids. The V gene's germline CDR1 is SQVTM and CDR2 ANQGSEA. The CDR3 spells CSVEVQGENYGYTF.

By frequency, this clonotype registers medium-sized. The chain uses TRBV20-1 and TRBJ2-3; the TCRdb call, TRBD2, lacks DNA for checking. CDR1 and CDR2 from the germline V gene are DFQATT and SNEGSKA (reference sequence). The CDR3 is made up of 16 amino acids. The chain's CDR3 is CSARGSGRAGADTQYF.

The chain employs TRBV18 and TRBJ2-7; TCRdb gives TRBD2 as the D gene, but with no DNA this cannot be confirmed. CDR1 and CDR2 (germline): KGHSH, LQKENI. CDR3 size: 19 residues. The CDR3 loop reads CASSPSVPLPGTSMYEQYF.

This chain joins TRBV29-1 and TRBJ2-3; TCRdb's D call, TRBD2, is unchecked because there is no DNA. The CDR3 covers 13 residues. In germline, CDR1 is SQVTM, CDR2 ANQGSEA. This chain's CDR3 is CSVPARRADTQYF.

The chain recombines TRBV20-1 with TRBJ2-7; the D gene TCRdb calls, TRBD1, cannot be checked with no DNA. Germline V gives CDR1 DFQATT, CDR2 SNEGSKA (reference sequence). The CDR3 is 15 residues long. CDR3 region: CSARDQDRVTYEQYF.

The chain recombines TRBV3-1 with TRBJ2-7; TCRdb selects TRBD2, and the lack of DNA leaves this call unchecked. The CDR3 is 14 amino acids. Germline CDR1 and CDR2: LGHDT and YNNKEL (reference sequence). The CDR3 loop reads CASSLGAGAYEQYF.

The V call is TRBV29-1, the J call TRBJ1-2. Germline V lookup: CDR1 SQVTM, CDR2 ANQGSEA. This CDR3 is built from 13 residues. CDR3 residues: CSDRSVGTYGYTF.

The genes are TRBV4-1 and TRBJ1-5; TCRdb outputs TRBD1, but without DNA this stays unchecked. Per germline, CDR1 MGHRA and CDR2 YSYEKL. The CDR3 is made up of 13 amino acids. The CDR3 sequence: CASSQALNQPQHF.